This T cell receptor (beta chain) is drawn from a study of cytomegalovirus exposure and HLA in healthy donors. Study observations and caveats: A later analysis found common viral pathogens apparently linked to several of the most significant clusters.

CDR1 and CDR2 from the germline V gene are SGHDT and YYEEEE. CDR3 length: 15 amino acids. V was pared by 1 base and J by 6 bases, with 13 bases between. 13 Jbeta primers and 60 Vbeta primers were used for the PCR. The repertoire was sequenced with immunoSEQ multiplex PCR; TCRdb's copy has only in-frame clones and lacks some. The sample has more than 100,000 clones; 82% are singletons. This clone was picked up a small number of times. Its target is not known. The V and J genes are TRBV5-6 and TRBJ2-2, with a tentative D call TRBD2 (6 bases). This TCR was sampled from a woman aged 45 to 65 in good health and CMV-seropositive. The specimen sequenced was PBMCs. The CDR3: CASSLSQRGSGELFF. The CDR3 bases are TGTGCCAGCAGCTTGTCCCAACGGGGGTCCGGGGAGCTGTTTTTT.